A single sample gave rise to the 28 T cell receptor beta chains below, sequenced in a study of blood T cell repertoires in COVID-19. The protocol was immunoSEQ multiplex PCR, while the TCRdb copy is restricted to in-frame clones and leaves out a portion. The sample has about 190,000 clones, approximately 90% seen once. The sequenced sample consisted of peripheral blood. Every receptor here comes from a woman aged 30 to 39 with active or convalescent COVID-19.

The chain links TRBV5-1 to TRBJ1-2; D may be TRBD1 (5 bases). The CDR3 contains 13 residues. V shed 0 bases and J shed 3 bases, with 6 bases lying between them. Germline loops: CDR1 SGHRS, CDR2 YFSETQ. CDR3 nucleotide sequence: TGCGCCAGCAGCTTGGAAGGGGACTATGGCTACACCTTC. This encodes CASSLEGDYGYTF.

V usage is TRBV6-2 or TRBV6-3 and J usage is TRBJ1-5, with 10 bases lining up with TRBD1. The CDR3 length is 18 residues. The J segment lost 5 bases and the V segment lost 2 bases, leaving 12 bases of the junction unmatched. Germline V gene lookup returns CDR1 MNHEY and CDR2 SVGEGT. The CDR3 region is CASSYHLGLGTGDQPQHF. The CDR3 DNA reads TGTGCCAGCAGTTACCACCTGGGTCTCGGGACAGGGGATCAGCCCCAGCATTTT.

CDR3 loop: CASSWTGDKEKLFF. The CDR3 DNA sequence: TGTGCCAGTAGCTGGACTGGGGACAAGGAAAAACTGTTTTTT. The chain has TRBV19 and TRBJ1-4, with D maybe TRBD1 (6 bases). V dropped 6 bases and J dropped 8 bases, with 16 bases sitting between them. In germline, CDR1 is LNHDA, CDR2 SQIVND (reference sequence). The CDR3 runs to 14 residues. Complete variable domain (other parts from reference TRBV19 and TRBJ1-4): DGGITQSPKYLFRKEGQNVTLSCEQNLNHDAMYWYRQDPGQGLRLIYYSQIVNDFQKGDIAEGYSVSREKKESFPLTVTSAQKNPTAFYLCASSWTGDKEKLFFGSGTQLSVL.

The DNA for the CDR3 is TGCGCCAGCATGCCAGGGGCAGGCAATCAGCCCCAGCATTTT. Translating gives CASMPGAGNQPQHF. The chain couples TRBV10-2 to TRBJ1-5; D perhaps matches TRBD1 (6 bases). Germline values: CDR1 WSHSY, CDR2 SAAADI. Trimming pared 7 bases from V and 2 bases from J, leaving 12 bases between. CDR3 length: 14 residues.

The chain couples TRBV28 to TRBJ2-1; D may be TRBD1 (5 bases). The germline gives CDR1 MDHEN, CDR2 SYDVKM. V shed 3 bases and J shed 12 bases, with 21 bases lying between them. CDR3 size: 15 residues. CDR3 loop: CASSLNIKGPPVQFF. The CDR3 nucleotides read TGTGCCAGCAGTTTGAACATAAAGGGGCCCCCAGTGCAGTTCTTC. Using reference TRBV28 and TRBJ2-1 for the parts outside the CDR3, the full variable domain is DVKVTQSSRYLVKRTGEKVFLECVQDMDHENMFWYRQDPGLGLRLIYFSYDVKMKEKGDIPEGYSVSREKKERFSLILESASTNQTSMYLCASSLNIKGPPVQFFGPGTRLTVL.

The chain couples TRBV11-2 to TRBJ2-4; 10 positions match TRBD2. V was pared by 1 base and J by 0 bases, with 3 bases of the junction left unmatched. Germline values: CDR1 SGHAT, CDR2 FQNNGV. The CDR3 consists of 17 residues. CDR3 in amino acids: CASSLGTSGLAKNIQYF. CDR3 DNA sequence: TGTGCCAGCAGCTTAGGGACTAGCGGTCTAGCCAAAAACATTCAGTACTTC.

The chain carries TRBV28 and TRBJ2-7, with 7 nucleotides matching TRBD1. With V trimmed by 5 bases and J by 0 bases, 13 bases remained unmatched. This CDR3 contains 17 residues. Per germline, CDR1 MDHEN and CDR2 SYDVKM. Here the CDR3 reads CASSTPRGQQGSYEQYF. CDR3 nucleotides: TGTGCCAGCAGTACCCCCAGGGGACAGCAGGGCTCCTACGAGCAGTACTTC.

V is TRBV28 and J is TRBJ1-1, with a tentative D call TRBD1 (6 bases). CDR1 and CDR2 from the germline V gene are MDHEN and SYDVKM. CDR3 length: 13 residues. V was trimmed by 5 bases and J by 7 bases, leaving 14 bases between them. CDR3: CASSPRGTVEAFF. The CDR3 coding sequence is TGTGCCAGCAGTCCAAGGGGGACGGTTGAAGCTTTCTTT.

This chain uses TRBV29-1 with TRBJ2-7; TRBD2 agrees at 7 bases. V lost 5 bases, J lost 6 bases, and 10 bases stayed unmatched. The CDR3 is 13 residues long. The germline gives CDR1 SQVTM, CDR2 ANQGSEA. CDR3 DNA sequence: TGCAGCGTTATTATGGCGGGAGCTCTCGAGCAGTACTTC. Its translation is CSVIMAGALEQYF.

The chain links TRBV6-5 to TRBJ2-3; 12 bases agree with TRBD1. The CDR3 is 15 amino acids. CDR1 is MNHEY and CDR2 is SVGAGI in the germline V gene. V dropped 5 bases and J dropped 2; count of bases not matched to a gene: 2. DNA for the CDR3: TGTGCCAGCAGTAGGGACAGGGGGCTCACAGATACGCAGTATTTT. Its translation: CASSRDRGLTDTQYF.

V gene TRBV5-1 combines with J gene TRBJ1-4, with a possible D match to TRBD1 (6 bases). V was shortened by 0 bases and J by 6 bases, with 12 bases between the two germline ends. The CDR3 runs to 15 residues. CDR1 and CDR2 from the germline V gene are SGHRS and YFSETQ. The CDR3, as DNA: TGCGCCAGCAGCTTGGGAGGGGGTTCGGATGAAAAACTGTTTTTT. Translating it yields CASSLGGGSDEKLFF.

This clone came up a few times. This chain joins TRBV15 and TRBJ2-7, with D unresolved. Trimming stripped 1 base from V and 5 bases from J, with 18 bases between. The CDR3 sequence is 16 residues long. Germline V gives CDR1 LNHNV, CDR2 YYDKDF (reference sequence). CDR3 residues: CATSRVGVGPPHEQYF. The CDR3 bases are TGTGCCACCAGCAGAGTAGGAGTCGGCCCACCCCACGAGCAGTACTTC.

V usage is TRBV2 and J usage is TRBJ2-7; D is unclear. Trimming removed 8 bases from V and 4 bases from J, with 21 bases in between. CDR3 size: 15 residues. Per germline, CDR1 SNHLY and CDR2 FYNNEI. CDR3 DNA sequence: TGTGCCAGCCTCTGGCGGATGAGAAAGGATTACGAGCAGTACTTC. This codes for CASLWRMRKDYEQYF.

This clone was counted a single time. The chain has TRBV10-1 and TRBJ1-1; D is perhaps TRBD1 (5 bases). With 4 bases removed from V and 5 bases from J, the gap between germline ends came to 8 bases. Germline-derived CDR1 and CDR2 are WNHNN and SYGVQD (reference sequence). This CDR3 region has 12 residues. CDR3 bases: TGCGCCAGCAGTGGACAGTGGACTGAAGCTTTCTTT. It codes for CASSGQWTEAFF.

This chain uses TRBV14 with TRBJ1-6; no clear D gene. V lost 1 base and J 17 bases, leaving 15 bases between the germline ends. The CDR3 is made up of 13 amino acids. CDR1 and CDR2 from the germline V gene are SGHDN and FVKESK. The CDR3 here is CASSQGFAEVFHF. The CDR3 DNA follows: TGTGCCAGCAGCCAAGGATTCGCGGAGGTTTTCCACTTT.

This chain joins TRBV9 and TRBJ1-2; D might be TRBD1 (5 bases). CDR1 is SGDLS, CDR2 YYNGEE, per germline. The CDR3 spans 14 residues. V was clipped by 3 bases and J by 2 bases, with 11 bases between them. CDR3 sequence: CASSARQINYGYTF. The CDR3 DNA reads TGTGCCAGCAGCGCCAGACAGATAAACTATGGCTACACCTTC.

The chain links TRBV12-3 or TRBV12-4 to TRBJ1-2, with TRBD1 as a possible D gene (5 bases). Trimming stripped 8 bases from V and 7 bases from J, with 11 bases between. This CDR3 spans 11 amino acids. In nucleotides, the CDR3 is TGTGCCAGCCAGGAGGGGCTTGGCTACACCTTC. Protein: CASQEGLGYTF.

The rearrangement uses TRBV11-2 and TRBJ2-1; no definite D call. The CDR3 is 11 amino acids. The germline V gene has CDR1 SGHAT and CDR2 FQNNGV. Trimming removed 3 bases from V and 9 bases from J, with 6 bases in between. This chain's CDR3 is CASSFSGEQFF. Here the CDR3 DNA reads TGTGCCAGCAGCTTCAGTGGTGAGCAGTTCTTC.

V usage is TRBV6-4 and J usage is TRBJ1-4; 7 bases line up with TRBD1. CDR1 is MRHNA, CDR2 SNTAGT, per germline. The CDR3 is made up of 15 amino acids. Losses at the gene ends were 8 bases for V and 3 bases for J; bases not matched to a gene: 9. In nucleotides, the CDR3 is TGTGCCAGCCGGCTAACAGGGGCCCCTAATGAAAAACTGTTTTTT. Protein product: CASRLTGAPNEKLFF.

The chain has TRBV13 and TRBJ2-1, with TRBD2 identical over 13 bases. The length of the CDR3 is 18 residues. V trimming: 4 bases; J trimming: 7 bases; junction bases outside the gene matches: 13. Germline values: CDR1 PRHDT, CDR2 FYEKMQ (reference sequence). CDR3: CASSSRTSGGGLVNEQFF. CDR3 in DNA: TGTGCCAGCAGCTCACGGACTAGCGGGGGAGGTTTAGTAAATGAGCAGTTCTTC.

The chain recombines TRBV7-2 with TRBJ1-5; 7 bases align to TRBD1. The germline V gene encodes CDR1 SGHTA and CDR2 FQGNSA. Trimming removed 5 bases from V and 0 bases from J; junction bases left unmatched: 7. The CDR3 runs 16 residues. CDR3 protein: CASSEAGGASNQPQHF. CDR3 bases: TGTGCCAGCAGCGAAGCAGGGGGAGCTAGCAATCAGCCCCAGCATTTT. The full variable domain, with the rest looked up from reference TRBV7-2 and TRBJ1-5, is GAGVSQSPSNKVTEKGKDVELRCDPISGHTALYWYRQSLGQGLEFLIYFQGNSAPDKSGLPSDRFSAERTGGSVSTLTIQRTQQEDSAVYLCASSEAGGASNQPQHFGDGTRLSIL.

This clone was seen a single time. This chain connects TRBV10-2 to TRBJ1-5; 8 bases fit TRBD1. Germline V gene sequence: CDR1 WSHSY, CDR2 SAAADI. The CDR3 extends over 15 amino acids. V lost 3 bases and J lost 1; bases outside the gene matches: 2. CDR3 nucleotides: TGCGCCAGCAGTGAAAGACAGGGGAGCAATCAGCCCCAGCATTTT. Protein product: CASSERQGSNQPQHF.

The chain uses TRBV18 and TRBJ1-1; the match to TRBD1 covers 10 bases. The junction had 5 bases not matched to a gene; V was cut back by 2 bases and J by 2 bases. The germline gives CDR1 KGHSH, CDR2 LQKENI. The CDR3 covers 16 residues. The CDR3 protein is CASSPGQGVRNTEAFF. CDR3 sequence (DNA): TGTGCCAGCTCACCAGGACAGGGGGTTCGAAACACTGAAGCTTTCTTT.

This rearrangement joins TRBV19 to TRBJ2-5; weak D call: TRBD1 (6 bases). Trimming removed 5 bases at V and 5 bases at J, with 12 bases between. The CDR3 spans 13 residues. CDR1 and CDR2 (germline): LNHDA, SQIVND (reference sequence). The CDR3 DNA sequence: TGTGCCAGTAGTCCGACAGGTGGCGAGACCCAGTACTTC. Amino acids: CASSPTGGETQYF.

V and J are TRBV6-6 and TRBJ1-5; no definite D call. The V gene lost 8 bases and the J gene lost 0 bases, with 14 bases spanning the gap. The CDR3 totals 15 residues. Germline assignment: CDR1 MNHNY and CDR2 SVGAGI (reference sequence). The CDR3 DNA reads as TGTGCCAGCGATCTGGGTGGGCATAGCAATCAGCCCCAGCATTTT. Protein: CASDLGGHSNQPQHF.

CDR3 protein: CASSGRQARSSYNEQFF. The CDR3 DNA follows: TGTGCCAGCAGCGGACGACAGGCCCGGAGCTCCTACAATGAGCAGTTCTTC. The chain is built from TRBV3-1 (or the pseudogene TRBV3-2) and TRBJ2-1, with D possibly being TRBD1 (6 bases). CDR1 and CDR2 (germline): LGHDT, YNNKEL (reference sequence). Trimming pared 5 bases from V and 0 bases from J, leaving 17 bases between. This CDR3 spans 17 amino acids.

V is TRBV29-1 and J is TRBJ2-1, with 7 bases fitting TRBD2. V gave up 0 bases and J gave up 1 base; unmatched junction bases: 6. Germline assignment: CDR1 SQVTM and CDR2 ANQGSEA. The CDR3 spans 16 residues. Here the CDR3 reads CSVEDPQRESYNEQFF. The CDR3 nucleotides are TGCAGCGTTGAAGATCCCCAGCGGGAATCCTACAATGAGCAGTTCTTC.

V usage is TRBV29-1 and J usage is TRBJ2-1; the D gene is possibly TRBD2 (5 bases). V was shortened by 7 bases and J by 6 bases, with 13 bases between the two germline ends. The CDR3 runs to 12 residues. Germline V gene sequence: CDR1 SQVTM, CDR2 ANQGSEA. The CDR3 loop reads CSAPFGSNEQFF. The CDR3 nucleotides read TGCAGCGCCCCGTTTGGGAGCAATGAGCAGTTCTTC.